This TCR beta chain was obtained from a study of T cell responses to AZD1222 COVID-19 vaccine. Germline V gene lookup returns CDR1 SGHKS and CDR2 YYEKEE (reference sequence). This CDR3 contains 12 residues. V dropped 0 bases and J dropped 15 bases, with 13 bases sitting between them. Only in-frame clones appear in the TCRdb table, and some are missing; sequencing was by immunoSEQ multiplex PCR. The sample consists of roughly 120,000 clones, approximately 87% of them appearing once. This clonotype originated in an adult in good health. The J gene is TRBJ2-1, the V gene TRBV5-5, with D possibly being TRBD1 or TRBD2 (6 bases each). The starting material was peripheral blood, obtained on day 0 of AZD1222 vaccination. Here the CDR3 DNA reads TGTGCCAGCAGCTTGGGGAGGGGGGTCGCGTTCTTC. This encodes CASSLGRGVAFF.